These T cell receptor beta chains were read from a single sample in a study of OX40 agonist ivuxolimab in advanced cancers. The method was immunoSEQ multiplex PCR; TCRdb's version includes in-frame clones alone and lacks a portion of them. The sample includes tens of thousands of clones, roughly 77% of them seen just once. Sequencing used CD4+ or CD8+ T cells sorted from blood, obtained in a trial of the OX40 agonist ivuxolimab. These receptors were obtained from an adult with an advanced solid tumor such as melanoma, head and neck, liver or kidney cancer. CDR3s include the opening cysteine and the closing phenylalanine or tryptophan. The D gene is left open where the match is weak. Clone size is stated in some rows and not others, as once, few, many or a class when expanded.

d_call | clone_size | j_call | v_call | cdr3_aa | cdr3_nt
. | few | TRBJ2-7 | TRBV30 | CAWSWNGLTSYEQYF | TGTGCCTGGAGTTGGAACGGGCTGACCTCCTACGAGCAGTACTTC
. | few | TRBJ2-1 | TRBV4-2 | CASSQEGIPSYNEQFF | TGTGCCAGCAGCCAAGAGGGTATCCCCTCCTACAATGAGCAGTTCTTC
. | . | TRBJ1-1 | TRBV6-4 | CASSTGLNTEAFF | TGTGCCAGCAGCACAGGACTGAACACTGAAGCTTTCTTT
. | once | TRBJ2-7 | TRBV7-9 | CASSLGVSSYEQYF | TGTGCCAGCAGCTTAGGGGTTAGCTCCTACGAGCAGTACTTC
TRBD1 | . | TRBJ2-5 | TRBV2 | CASSEPRGRETQYF | TGTGCCAGCAGCGAACCCAGGGGGCGGGAGACCCAGTACTTC
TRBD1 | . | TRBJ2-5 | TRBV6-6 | CASSMGQGASQETQYF | TGTGCCAGCAGTATGGGACAGGGGGCGTCTCAAGAGACCCAGTACTTC
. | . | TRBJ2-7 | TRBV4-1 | CASSHTGSYEQYF | TGCGCCAGCAGCCATACAGGCTCCTACGAGCAGTACTTC
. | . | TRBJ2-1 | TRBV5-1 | CASSFGVEQFF | TGCGCCAGCAGCTTTGGGGTTGAGCAGTTCTTC
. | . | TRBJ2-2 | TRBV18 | CASSPRPGASTGELFF | TGTGCCAGCTCACCACGCCCAGGGGCGAGCACCGGGGAGCTGTTTTTT
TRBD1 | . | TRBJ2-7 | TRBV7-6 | CASSLAPGQGSYEQYF | TGTGCCAGCAGCTTAGCGCCGGGACAGGGGTCCTACGAGCAGTACTTC
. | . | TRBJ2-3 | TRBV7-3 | CASSIYAGDTQYF | TGTGCCAGCAGCATCTATGCGGGAGATACGCAGTATTTT
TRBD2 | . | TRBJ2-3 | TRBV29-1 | CSVEGLAHTDTQYF | TGCAGCGTTGAAGGACTAGCTCACACAGATACGCAGTATTTT
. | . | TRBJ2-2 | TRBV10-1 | CASSPMRNTGELFF | TGCGCCAGCAGCCCCATGCGTAACACCGGGGAGCTGTTTTTT
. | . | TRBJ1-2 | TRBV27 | CASSPTDHSPANYGYTF | TGTGCCAGCAGTCCAACGGATCACTCACCAGCTAACTATGGCTACACCTTC
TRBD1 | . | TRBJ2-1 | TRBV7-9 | CASSGQGDVYNEQFF | TGTGCCAGCAGCGGACAGGGGGACGTCTACAATGAGCAGTTCTTC
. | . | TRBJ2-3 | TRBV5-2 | CASSFTLAATDTQYF | TGTGCCAGCAGCTTCACTTTAGCGGCAACAGATACGCAGTATTTT
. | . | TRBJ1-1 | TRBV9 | CASSAIRRDETEAFF | TGTGCCAGCAGCGCCATTCGTCGGGACGAAACTGAAGCTTTCTTT
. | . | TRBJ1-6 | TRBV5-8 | CASSYRSAASPLHF | TGTGCCAGCAGTTATAGGTCGGCGGCTTCACCCCTCCACTTT
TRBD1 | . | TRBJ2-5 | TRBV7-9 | CASRPPTGLETQYF | TGTGCCAGCAGGCCCCCGACAGGGTTAGAGACCCAGTACTTC
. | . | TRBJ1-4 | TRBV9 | CASSEEGTNEKLFF | TGTGCCAGCAGCGAGGAGGGAACTAATGAAAAACTGTTTTTT
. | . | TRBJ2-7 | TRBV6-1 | CASSEPIGGTISYEQYF | TGTGCCAGCAGTGAACCTATAGGCGGAACCATCTCCTACGAGCAGTACTTC
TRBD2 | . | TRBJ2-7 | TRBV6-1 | CASSEQRGGHYEQYF | TGTGCCAGCAGTGAGCAGCGGGGGGGTCACTACGAGCAGTACTTC
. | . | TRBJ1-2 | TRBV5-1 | CASSDSSNYGYTF | TGCGCCAGCTCGGACAGTTCTAACTATGGCTACACCTTC
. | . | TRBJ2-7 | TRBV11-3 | CASSFSGFGGYEQYF | TGTGCCAGCAGCTTCTCAGGGTTTGGTGGCTACGAGCAGTACTTC
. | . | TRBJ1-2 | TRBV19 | CASSKPVGTYGYTF | TGTGCCAGTAGTAAGCCTGTCGGAACCTATGGCTACACCTTC
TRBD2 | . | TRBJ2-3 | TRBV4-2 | CASSQDATSGSLASTDTQYF | TGTGCCAGCAGCCAAGATGCGACTAGCGGGTCTTTGGCTAGCACAGATACGCAGTATTTT
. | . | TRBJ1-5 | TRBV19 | CASNPFPQHF | TGTGCCAGTAACCCCTTCCCCCAGCATTTT
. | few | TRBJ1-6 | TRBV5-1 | CASSPEMGISPLHF | TGCGCCAGCAGCCCGGAGATGGGGATTTCACCCCTCCACTTT
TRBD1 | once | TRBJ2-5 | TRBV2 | CASSEGDRAQETQYF | TGTGCCAGCAGTGAAGGTGACAGGGCCCAAGAGACCCAGTACTTC
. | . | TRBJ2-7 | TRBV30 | CALDRGGYEQYF | TGTGCCTTAGACAGGGGAGGGTACGAGCAGTACTTC
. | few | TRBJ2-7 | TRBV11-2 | CASSLSQTYEQYF | TGTGCCAGCAGCTTATCCCAAACCTACGAGCAGTACTTC
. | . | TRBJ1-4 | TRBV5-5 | CASSLGRGFDKLFF | TGTGCCAGCAGCTTGGGCCGGGGGTTCGACAAACTGTTTTTT
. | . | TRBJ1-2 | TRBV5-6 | CASSLSEAYGYTF | TGTGCCAGCAGCTTGAGCGAGGCCTATGGCTACACCTTC
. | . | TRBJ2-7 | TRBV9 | CASSARADGADEQYF | TGTGCCAGCAGCGCGAGGGCAGACGGTGCCGACGAGCAGTACTTC
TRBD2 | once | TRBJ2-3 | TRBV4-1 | CASSQIAGPTDTQYF | TGCGCCAGCAGCCAAATAGCGGGACCCACAGATACGCAGTATTTT
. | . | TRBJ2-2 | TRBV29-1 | CSVERASRNTGELFF | TGCAGCGTTGAGAGAGCTAGCCGGAACACCGGGGAGCTGTTTTTT
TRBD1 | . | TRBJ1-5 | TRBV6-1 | CASSEGTGEYQPQHF | TGTGCCAGCAGTGAAGGGACAGGGGAATATCAGCCCCAGCATTTT
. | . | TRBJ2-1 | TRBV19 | CASSVRGDEQFF | TGTGCCAGTAGCGTCCGGGGCGATGAGCAGTTCTTC
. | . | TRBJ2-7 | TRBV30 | CAWTPLGRPATYEQYF | TGTGCCTGGACCCCCCTTGGACGACCGGCTACCTACGAGCAGTACTTC
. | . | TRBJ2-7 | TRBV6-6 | CASSYDSKPYEQYF | TGTGCCAGCAGTTACGACAGCAAACCCTACGAGCAGTACTTC